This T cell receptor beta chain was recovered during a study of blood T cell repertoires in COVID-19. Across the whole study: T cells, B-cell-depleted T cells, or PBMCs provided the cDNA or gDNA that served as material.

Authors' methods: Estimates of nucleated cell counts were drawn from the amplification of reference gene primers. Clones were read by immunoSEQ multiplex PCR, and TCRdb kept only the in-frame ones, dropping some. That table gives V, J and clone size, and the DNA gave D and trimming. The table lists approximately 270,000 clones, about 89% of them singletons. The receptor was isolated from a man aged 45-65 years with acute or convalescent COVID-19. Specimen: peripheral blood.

In nucleotides, the CDR3 is TGTGCCAGCAGCCCGAGTATTGACACTGAAGCTTTCTTT. Translating it yields CASSPSIDTEAFF. The chain combines TRBV3-1 (or the pseudogene TRBV3-2) with TRBJ1-1; D not certain. The V gene lost 4 bases and the J gene lost 3 bases, with 9 bases spanning the gap. Germline V CDR1 and CDR2: LGHDT, YNNKEL (reference sequence). The CDR3 has 13 residues.